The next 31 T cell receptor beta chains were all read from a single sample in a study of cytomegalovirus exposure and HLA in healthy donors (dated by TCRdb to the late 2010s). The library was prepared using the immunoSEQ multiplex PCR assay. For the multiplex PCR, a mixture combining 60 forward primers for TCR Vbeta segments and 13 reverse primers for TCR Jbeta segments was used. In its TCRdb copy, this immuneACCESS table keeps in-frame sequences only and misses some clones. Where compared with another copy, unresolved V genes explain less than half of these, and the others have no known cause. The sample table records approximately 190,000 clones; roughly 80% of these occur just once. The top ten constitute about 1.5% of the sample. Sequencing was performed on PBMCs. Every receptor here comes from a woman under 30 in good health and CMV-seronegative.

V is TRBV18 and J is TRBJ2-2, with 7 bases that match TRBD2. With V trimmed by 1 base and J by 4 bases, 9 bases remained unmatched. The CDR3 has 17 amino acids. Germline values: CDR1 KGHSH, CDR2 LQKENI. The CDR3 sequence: CASSPRRREGSTGELFF. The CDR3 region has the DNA TGTGCCAGCTCACCACGTCGAAGGGAGGGGAGCACCGGGGAGCTGTTTTTT.

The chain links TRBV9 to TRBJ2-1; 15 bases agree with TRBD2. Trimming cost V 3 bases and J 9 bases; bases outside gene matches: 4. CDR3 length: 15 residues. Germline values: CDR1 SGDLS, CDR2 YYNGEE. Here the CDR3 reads CASSEGLAGGGEQFF. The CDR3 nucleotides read TGTGCCAGCAGCGAGGGACTAGCGGGAGGTGGTGAGCAGTTCTTC.

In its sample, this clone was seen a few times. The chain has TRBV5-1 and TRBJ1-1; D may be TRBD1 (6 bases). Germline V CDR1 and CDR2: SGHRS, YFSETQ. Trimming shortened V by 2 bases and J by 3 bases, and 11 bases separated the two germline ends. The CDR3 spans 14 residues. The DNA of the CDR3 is TGCGCCAGCAGCTTAACAGGGTACGACACTGAAGCTTTCTTT. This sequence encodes CASSLTGYDTEAFF. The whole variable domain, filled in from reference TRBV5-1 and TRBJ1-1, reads KAGVTQTPRYLIKTRGQQVTLSCSPISGHRSVSWYQQTPGQGLQFLFEYFSETQRNKGNFPGRFSGRQFSNSRSEMNVSTLELGDSALYLCASSLTGYDTEAFFGQGTRLTVV.

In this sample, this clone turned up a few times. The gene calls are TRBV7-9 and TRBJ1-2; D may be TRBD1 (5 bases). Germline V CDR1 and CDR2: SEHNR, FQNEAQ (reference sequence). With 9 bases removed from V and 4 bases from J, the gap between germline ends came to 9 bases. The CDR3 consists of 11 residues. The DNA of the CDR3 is TGTGCCAGTCGGGGGGTCTATGGCTACACCTTC. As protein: CASRGVYGYTF.

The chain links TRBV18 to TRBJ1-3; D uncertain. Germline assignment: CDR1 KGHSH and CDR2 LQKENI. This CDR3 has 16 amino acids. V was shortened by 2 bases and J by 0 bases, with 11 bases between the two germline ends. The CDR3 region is CASSPARGASGNTIYF. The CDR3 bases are TGTGCCAGCTCACCAGCAAGAGGTGCCTCTGGAAACACCATATATTTT.

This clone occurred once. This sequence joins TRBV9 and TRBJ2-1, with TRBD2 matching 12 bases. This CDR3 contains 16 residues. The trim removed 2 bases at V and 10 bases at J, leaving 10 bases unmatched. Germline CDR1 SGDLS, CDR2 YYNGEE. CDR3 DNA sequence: TGTGCCAGCAGCGTCCTAGCGGGAGGGGGGGCCCGGGAGCAGTTCTTC. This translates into CASSVLAGGGAREQFF.

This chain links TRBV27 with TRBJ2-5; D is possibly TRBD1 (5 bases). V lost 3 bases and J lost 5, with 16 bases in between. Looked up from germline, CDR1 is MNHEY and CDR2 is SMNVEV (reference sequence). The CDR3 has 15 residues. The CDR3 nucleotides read TGTGCCAGCAGTTTTTCCCCAGGGCGCTTGGAGACCCAGTACTTC. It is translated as CASSFSPGRLETQYF.

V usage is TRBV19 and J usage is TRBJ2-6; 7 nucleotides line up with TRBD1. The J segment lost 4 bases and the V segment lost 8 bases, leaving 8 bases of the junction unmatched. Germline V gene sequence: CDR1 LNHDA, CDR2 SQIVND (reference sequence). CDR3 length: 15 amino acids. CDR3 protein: CASHKQGNGANVLTF. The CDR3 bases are TGTGCCAGTCATAAACAGGGGAACGGGGCCAACGTCCTGACTTTC.

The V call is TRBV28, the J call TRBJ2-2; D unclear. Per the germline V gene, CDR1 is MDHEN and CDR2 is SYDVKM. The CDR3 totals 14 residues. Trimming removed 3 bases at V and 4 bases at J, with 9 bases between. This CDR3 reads CASSFATLTGELFF. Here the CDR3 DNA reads TGTGCCAGCAGTTTCGCGACACTCACCGGGGAGCTGTTTTTT.

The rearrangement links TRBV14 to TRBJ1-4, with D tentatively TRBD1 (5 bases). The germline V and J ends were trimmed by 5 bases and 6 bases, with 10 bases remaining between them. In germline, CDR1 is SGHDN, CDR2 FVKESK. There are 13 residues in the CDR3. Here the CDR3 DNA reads TGTGCCAGCAGCTTGATAGGGGATGAAAAACTGTTTTTT. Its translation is CASSLIGDEKLFF.

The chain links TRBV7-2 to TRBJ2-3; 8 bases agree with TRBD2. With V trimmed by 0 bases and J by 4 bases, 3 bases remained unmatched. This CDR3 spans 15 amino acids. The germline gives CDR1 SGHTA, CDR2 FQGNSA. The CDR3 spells CASSLASAGADTQYF. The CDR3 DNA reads TGTGCCAGCAGCTTAGCTTCAGCGGGAGCAGATACGCAGTATTTT.

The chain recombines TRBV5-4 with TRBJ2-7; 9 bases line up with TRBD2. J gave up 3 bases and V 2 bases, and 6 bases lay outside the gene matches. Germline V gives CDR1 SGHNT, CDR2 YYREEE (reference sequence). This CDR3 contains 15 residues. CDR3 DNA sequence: TGTGCCAGCAGCTTAACGGCGGGAGGGCGCTACGAGCAGTACTTC. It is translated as CASSLTAGGRYEQYF.

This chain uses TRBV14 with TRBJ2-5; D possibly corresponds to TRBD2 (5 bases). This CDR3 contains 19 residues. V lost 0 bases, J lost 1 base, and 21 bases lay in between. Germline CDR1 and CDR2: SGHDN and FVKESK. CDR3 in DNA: TGTGCCAGCAGCCAAGACCAGGTGGTTGGACTCGTCCCCCAAGAGACCCAGTACTTC. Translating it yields CASSQDQVVGLVPQETQYF.

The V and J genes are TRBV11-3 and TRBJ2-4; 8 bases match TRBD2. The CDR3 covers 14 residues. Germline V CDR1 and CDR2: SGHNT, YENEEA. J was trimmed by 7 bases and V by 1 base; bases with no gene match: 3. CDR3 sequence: CASSLAGGANIQYF. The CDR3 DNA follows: TGTGCCAGCAGCTTAGCGGGGGGGGCGAACATTCAGTACTTC.

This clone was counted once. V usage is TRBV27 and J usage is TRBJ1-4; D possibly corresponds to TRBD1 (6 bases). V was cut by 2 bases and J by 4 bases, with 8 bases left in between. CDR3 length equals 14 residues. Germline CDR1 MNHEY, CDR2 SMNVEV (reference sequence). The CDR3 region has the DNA TGTGCCAGCAGTTTAGTACAGGGTAATGAAAAACTGTTTTTT. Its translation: CASSLVQGNEKLFF.

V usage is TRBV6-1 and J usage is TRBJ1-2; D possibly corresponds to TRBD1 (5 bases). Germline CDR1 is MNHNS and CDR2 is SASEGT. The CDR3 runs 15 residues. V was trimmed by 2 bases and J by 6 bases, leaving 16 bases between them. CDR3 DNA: TGTGCCAGCAGTGAATGGGGCGGGGGAAGGAATGGCTACACCTTC. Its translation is CASSEWGGGRNGYTF.

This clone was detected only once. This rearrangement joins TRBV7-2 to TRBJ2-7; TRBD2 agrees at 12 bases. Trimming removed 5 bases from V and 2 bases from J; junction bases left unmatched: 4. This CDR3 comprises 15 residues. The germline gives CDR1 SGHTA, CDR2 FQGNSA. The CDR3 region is CASSLLAGGAYEQYV. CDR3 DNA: TGTGCCAGCAGCCTCCTAGCGGGAGGGGCCTACGAGCAGTACGTC.

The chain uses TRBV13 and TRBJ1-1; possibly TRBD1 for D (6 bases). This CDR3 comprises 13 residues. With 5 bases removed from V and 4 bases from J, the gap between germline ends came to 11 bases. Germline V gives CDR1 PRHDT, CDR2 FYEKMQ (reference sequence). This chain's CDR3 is CASSIHRATEAFF. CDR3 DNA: TGTGCCAGCAGCATCCACAGGGCCACTGAAGCTTTCTTT.

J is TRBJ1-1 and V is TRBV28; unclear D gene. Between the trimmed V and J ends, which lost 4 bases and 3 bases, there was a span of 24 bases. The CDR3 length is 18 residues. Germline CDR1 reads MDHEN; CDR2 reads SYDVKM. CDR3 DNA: TGTGCCAGCAGTTACACCAGTTTTCTAGAAGCCGATCACACTGAAGCTTTCTTT. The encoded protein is CASSYTSFLEADHTEAFF.

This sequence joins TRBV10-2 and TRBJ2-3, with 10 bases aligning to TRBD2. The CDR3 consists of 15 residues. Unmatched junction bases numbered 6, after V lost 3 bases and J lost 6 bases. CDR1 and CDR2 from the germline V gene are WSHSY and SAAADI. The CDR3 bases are TGCGCCAGCAGTGATAGCGCTAGCGGGAGTGATACGCAGTATTTT. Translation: CASSDSASGSDTQYF.

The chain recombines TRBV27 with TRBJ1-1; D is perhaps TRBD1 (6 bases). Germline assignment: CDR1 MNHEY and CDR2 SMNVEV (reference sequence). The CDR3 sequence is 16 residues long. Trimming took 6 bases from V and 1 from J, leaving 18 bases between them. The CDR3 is CASRSEGGGWNTEAFF. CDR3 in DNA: TGTGCCAGCAGGTCCGAGGGGGGGGGCTGGAACACTGAAGCTTTCTTT.

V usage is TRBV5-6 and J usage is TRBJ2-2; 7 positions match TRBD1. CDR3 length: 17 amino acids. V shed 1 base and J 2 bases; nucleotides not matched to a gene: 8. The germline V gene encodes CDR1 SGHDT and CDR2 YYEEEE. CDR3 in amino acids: CASSLFLGGKNTGELFF. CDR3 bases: TGTGCCAGCAGCTTGTTTTTAGGGGGCAAAAACACCGGGGAGCTGTTTTTT.

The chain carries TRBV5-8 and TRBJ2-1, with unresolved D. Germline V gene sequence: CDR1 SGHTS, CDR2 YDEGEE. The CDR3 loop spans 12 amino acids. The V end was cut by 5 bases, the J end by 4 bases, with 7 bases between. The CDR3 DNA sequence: TGTGCCAGCAGTTTCAGGTACAATGAGCAGTTCTTC. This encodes CASSFRYNEQFF.

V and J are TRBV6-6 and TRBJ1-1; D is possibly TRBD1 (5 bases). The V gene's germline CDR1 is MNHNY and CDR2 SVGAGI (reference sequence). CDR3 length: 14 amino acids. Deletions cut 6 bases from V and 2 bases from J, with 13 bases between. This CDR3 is CASSARTFNTEAFF. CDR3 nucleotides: TGTGCCAGCAGCGCGAGGACATTCAACACTGAAGCTTTCTTT.

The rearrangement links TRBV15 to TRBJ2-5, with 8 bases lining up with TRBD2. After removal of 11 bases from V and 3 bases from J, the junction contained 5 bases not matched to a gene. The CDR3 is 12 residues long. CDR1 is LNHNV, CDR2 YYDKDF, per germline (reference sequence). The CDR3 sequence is CASGLDKETQYF. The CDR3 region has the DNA TGTGCCTCGGGACTAGACAAAGAGACCCAGTACTTC.

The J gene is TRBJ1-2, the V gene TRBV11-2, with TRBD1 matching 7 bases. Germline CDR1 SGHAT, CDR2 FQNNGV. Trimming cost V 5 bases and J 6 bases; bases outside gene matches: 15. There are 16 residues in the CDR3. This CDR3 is CASSPGVSQGEHGYTF. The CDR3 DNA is TGTGCCAGCAGCCCGGGAGTGAGTCAGGGGGAGCATGGCTACACCTTC.

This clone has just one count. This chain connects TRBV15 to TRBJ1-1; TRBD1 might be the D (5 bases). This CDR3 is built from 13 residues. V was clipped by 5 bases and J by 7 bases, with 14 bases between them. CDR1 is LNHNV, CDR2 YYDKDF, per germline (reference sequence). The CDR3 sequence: CATSPDRLDEAFF. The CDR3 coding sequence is TGTGCCACCAGCCCAGACAGACTCGATGAAGCTTTCTTT.

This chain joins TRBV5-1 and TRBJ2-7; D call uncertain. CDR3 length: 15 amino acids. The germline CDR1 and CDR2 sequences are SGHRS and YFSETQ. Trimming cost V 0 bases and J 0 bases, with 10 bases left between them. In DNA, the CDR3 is TGCGCCAGCAGCTTGGCCGCGCCGTTCTCCTACGAGCAGTACTTC. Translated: CASSLAAPFSYEQYF.

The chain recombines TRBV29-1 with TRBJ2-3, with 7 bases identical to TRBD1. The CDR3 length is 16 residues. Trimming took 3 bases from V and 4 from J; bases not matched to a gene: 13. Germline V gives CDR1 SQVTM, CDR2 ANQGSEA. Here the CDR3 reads CSVDDSATGDADTQYF. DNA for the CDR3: TGCAGCGTTGACGACTCCGCTACAGGGGACGCAGATACGCAGTATTTT.

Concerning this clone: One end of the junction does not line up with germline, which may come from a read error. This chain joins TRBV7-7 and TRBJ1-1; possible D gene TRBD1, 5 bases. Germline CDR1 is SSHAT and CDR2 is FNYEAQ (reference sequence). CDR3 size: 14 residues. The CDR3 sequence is CASSPILGPPEAFF. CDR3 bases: TGTGCTAGCAGCCCGATTCTGGGGCCGCCTGAAGCTTTCTTT.

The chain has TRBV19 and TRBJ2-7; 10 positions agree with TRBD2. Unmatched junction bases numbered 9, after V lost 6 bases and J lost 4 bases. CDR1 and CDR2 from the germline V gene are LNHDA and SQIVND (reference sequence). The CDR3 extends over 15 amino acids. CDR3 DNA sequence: TGTGCCAGTAGCCCGGCCCCTAGCGGGAGTTACGAGCAGTACTTC. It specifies CASSPAPSGSYEQYF.